This T cell receptor (beta chain) was identified in a study of blood T cell repertoires in COVID-19. Study information: COVID-19 samples collected from the United States, Italy and Spain covered acute and convalescent phases. The cDNA or gDNA used as material had been derived from T cells, B-cell-depleted T cells, or PBMCs.

In the source study's methods: The assay estimated nucleated cells by amplifying reference gene primers. TCRdb keeps only in-frame clones here, not all; method: immunoSEQ multiplex PCR. V and J calls and clone size come straight from that table; D and trimming were deduced from the DNA. The profile shows roughly 29,000 clones, more than 85% of them singletons. Seattle researchers signed up patients amid active infection and tracked them longitudinally. This CDR3 is built from 14 residues. The V and J ends lost 4 bases and 4 bases respectively, with 16 bases between them. The germline gives CDR1 SQVTM, CDR2 ANQGSEA.

The sequence derives from a woman in her 70s with COVID-19, enrolled during active disease. Sequencing used peripheral blood. The chain is built from TRBV29-1 and TRBJ1-1; D is possibly TRBD1 (6 bases). The CDR3 loop is CSVVPGQSSTEAFF. CDR3 bases: TGCAGCGTTGTCCCTGGACAGTCGAGCACTGAAGCTTTCTTT.